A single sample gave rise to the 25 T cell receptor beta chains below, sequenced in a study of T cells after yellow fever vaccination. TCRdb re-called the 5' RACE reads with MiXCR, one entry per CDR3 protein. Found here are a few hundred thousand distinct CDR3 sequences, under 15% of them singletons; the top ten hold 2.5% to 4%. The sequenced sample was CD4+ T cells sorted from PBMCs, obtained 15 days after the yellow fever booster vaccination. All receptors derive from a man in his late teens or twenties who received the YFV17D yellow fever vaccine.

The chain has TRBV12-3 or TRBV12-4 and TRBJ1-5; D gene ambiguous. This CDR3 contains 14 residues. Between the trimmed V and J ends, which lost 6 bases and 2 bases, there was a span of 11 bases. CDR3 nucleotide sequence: TGTGCCAGCAGAACCCAAGCTGGCAATCAGCCCCAGCATTTT. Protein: CASRTQAGNQPQHF.

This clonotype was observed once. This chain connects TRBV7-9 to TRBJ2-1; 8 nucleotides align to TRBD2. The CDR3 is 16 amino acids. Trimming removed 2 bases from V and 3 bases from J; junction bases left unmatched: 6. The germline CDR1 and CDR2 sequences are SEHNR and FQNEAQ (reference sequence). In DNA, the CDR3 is TGTGCCAGCAGCTTAACTCTCAGCGGGAGCTACAATGAGCAGTTCTTC. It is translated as CASSLTLSGSYNEQFF.

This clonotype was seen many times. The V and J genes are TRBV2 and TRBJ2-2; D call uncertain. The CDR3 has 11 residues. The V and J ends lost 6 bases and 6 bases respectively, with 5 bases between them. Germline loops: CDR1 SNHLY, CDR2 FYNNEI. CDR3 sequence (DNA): TGTGCCAGCAGGGAGCCCGGGGAGCTGTTTTTT. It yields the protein CASREPGELFF. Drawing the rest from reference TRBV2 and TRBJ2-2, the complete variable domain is EPEVTQTPSHQVTQMGQEVILRCVPISNHLYFYWYRQILGQKVEFLVSFYNNEISEKSEIFDDQFSVERPDGSNFTLKIRSTKLEDSAMYFCASREPGELFFGEGSRLTVL.

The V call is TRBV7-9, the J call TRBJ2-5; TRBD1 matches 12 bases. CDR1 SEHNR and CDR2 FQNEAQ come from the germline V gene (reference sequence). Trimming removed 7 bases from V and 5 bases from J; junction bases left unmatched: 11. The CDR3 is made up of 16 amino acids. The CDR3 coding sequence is TGTGCCAGCACTTTAGGGGACAGGGGGCGCCGGGAGACCCAGTACTTC. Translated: CASTLGDRGRRETQYF.

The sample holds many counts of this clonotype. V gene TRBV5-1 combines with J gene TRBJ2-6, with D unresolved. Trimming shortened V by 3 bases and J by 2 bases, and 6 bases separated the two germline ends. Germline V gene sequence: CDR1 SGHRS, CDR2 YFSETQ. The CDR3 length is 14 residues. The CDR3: CASSSLPGANVLTF. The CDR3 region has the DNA TGCGCCAGCAGCTCCCTACCTGGGGCCAACGTCCTGACTTTC.

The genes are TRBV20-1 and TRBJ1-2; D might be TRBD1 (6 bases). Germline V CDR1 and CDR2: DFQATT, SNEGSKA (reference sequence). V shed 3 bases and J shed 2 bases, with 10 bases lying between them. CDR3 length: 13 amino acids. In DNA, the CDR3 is TGCAGTGCTAGTGACAGGCCGAACTATGGCTACACCTTC. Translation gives CSASDRPNYGYTF.

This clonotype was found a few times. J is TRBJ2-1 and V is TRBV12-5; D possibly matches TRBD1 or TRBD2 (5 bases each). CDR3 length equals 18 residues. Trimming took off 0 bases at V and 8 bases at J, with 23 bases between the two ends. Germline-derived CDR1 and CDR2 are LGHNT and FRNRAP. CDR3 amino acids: CASGLVAGTAMRVDEQFF. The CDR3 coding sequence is TGTGCTAGTGGTTTGGTCGCCGGGACCGCCATGCGTGTCGATGAGCAGTTCTTC.

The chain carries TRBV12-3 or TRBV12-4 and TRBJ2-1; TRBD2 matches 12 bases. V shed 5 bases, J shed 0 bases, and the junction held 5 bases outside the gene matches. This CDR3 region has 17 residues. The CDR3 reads CASSPTSGGSSYNEQFF. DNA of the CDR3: TGTGCCAGCAGTCCCACTAGCGGGGGGAGCTCCTACAATGAGCAGTTCTTC.

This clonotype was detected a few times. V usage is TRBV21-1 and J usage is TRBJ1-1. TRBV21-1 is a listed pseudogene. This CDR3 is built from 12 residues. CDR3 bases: TGTGCCGGCAGCTTGGAGGACGGTGAAGCTTTCTTT. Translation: CAGSLEDGEAFF.

The CDR3 DNA reads TGTGCCAGCAGCCAAGAAGGACACATCGAGACTAAAGCCGGGGAGCTGTTTTTT. This codes for CASSQEGHIETKAGELFF. This chain links TRBV4-2 with TRBJ2-2, with D perhaps being TRBD1 or TRBD2 (5 bases each). Trimming took 0 bases from V and 6 from J, leaving 20 bases between them. CDR3 size: 18 residues. Germline V gene data show CDR1 as LGHNA and CDR2 as YNFKEQ.

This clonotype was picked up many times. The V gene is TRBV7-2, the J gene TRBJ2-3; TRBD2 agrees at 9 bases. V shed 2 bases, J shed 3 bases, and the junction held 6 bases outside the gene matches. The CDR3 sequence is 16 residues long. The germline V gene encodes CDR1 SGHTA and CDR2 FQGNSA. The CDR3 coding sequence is TGTGCCAGCAGCTTAAATCTAGCGGGGAATACAGATACGCAGTATTTT. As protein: CASSLNLAGNTDTQYF.

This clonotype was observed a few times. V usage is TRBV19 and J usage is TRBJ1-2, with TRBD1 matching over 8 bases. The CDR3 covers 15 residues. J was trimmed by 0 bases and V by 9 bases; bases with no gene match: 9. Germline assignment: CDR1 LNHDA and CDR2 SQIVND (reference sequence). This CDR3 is CASIDRGSSNYGYTF. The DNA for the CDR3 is TGTGCCAGCATCGACAGGGGTTCGTCTAACTATGGCTACACCTTC.

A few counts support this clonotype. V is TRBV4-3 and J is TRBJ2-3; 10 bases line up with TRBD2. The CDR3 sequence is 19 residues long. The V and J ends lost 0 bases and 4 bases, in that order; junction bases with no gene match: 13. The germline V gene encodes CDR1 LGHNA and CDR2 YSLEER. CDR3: CASSQDRAGGPFRADTQYF. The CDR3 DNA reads TGCGCCAGCAGCCAAGATCGAGCGGGGGGGCCTTTTCGGGCAGATACGCAGTATTTT.

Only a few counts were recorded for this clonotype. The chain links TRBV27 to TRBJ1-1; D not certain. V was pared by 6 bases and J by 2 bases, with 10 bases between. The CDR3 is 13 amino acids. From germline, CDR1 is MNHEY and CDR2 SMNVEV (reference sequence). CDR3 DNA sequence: TGTGCCAGCAGCACTCCTGAAAACACTGAAGCTTTCTTT. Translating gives CASSTPENTEAFF.

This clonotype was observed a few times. CDR3 loop: CASSQGVARGATNEKLFF. The CDR3 DNA follows: TGCGCCAGCAGCCAAGGGGTGGCGCGTGGAGCAACTAATGAAAAACTGTTTTTT. The rearrangement uses TRBV4-3 and TRBJ1-4; D not certain. Trimming removed 1 base from V and 0 bases from J, with 15 bases in between. CDR1 and CDR2 (germline): LGHNA, YSLEER. The CDR3 extends over 18 amino acids.

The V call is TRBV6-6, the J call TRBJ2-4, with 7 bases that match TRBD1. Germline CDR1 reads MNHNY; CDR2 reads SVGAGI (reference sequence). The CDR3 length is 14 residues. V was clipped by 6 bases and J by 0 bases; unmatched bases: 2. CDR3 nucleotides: TGTGCCAGCAGGGGACAGCTAGCCAAAAACATTCAGTACTTC. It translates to CASRGQLAKNIQYF.

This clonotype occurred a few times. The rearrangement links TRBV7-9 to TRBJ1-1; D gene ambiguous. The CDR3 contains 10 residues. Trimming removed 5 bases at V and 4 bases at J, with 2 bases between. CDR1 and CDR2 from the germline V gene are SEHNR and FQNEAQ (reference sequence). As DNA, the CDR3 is TGTGCCAGCAGCGTCACTGAAGCTTTCTTT. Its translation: CASSVTEAFF.

The CDR3 DNA reads TGTGCCACCCGGGACTTGACTAGCACAGATACGCAGTATTTT. As protein: CATRDLTSTDTQYF. The chain carries TRBV6-6 and TRBJ2-3; D might be TRBD2 (6 bases). Germline CDR1 MNHNY, CDR2 SVGAGI (reference sequence). This CDR3 is 14 amino acids long. The V gene lost 10 bases and the J gene lost 0 bases, with 14 bases spanning the gap.

The CDR3 DNA is TGTGCCAGCAGCCGAAGGGGACAGGGAGATGGCGAGCAGTACGTC. Translation gives CASSRRGQGDGEQYV. The chain combines TRBV7-2 with TRBJ2-7, with 9 positions matching TRBD1. CDR3 length: 15 residues. Germline V CDR1 and CDR2: SGHTA, FQGNSA. V shed 5 bases, J shed 6 bases, and the junction held 11 bases outside the gene matches.

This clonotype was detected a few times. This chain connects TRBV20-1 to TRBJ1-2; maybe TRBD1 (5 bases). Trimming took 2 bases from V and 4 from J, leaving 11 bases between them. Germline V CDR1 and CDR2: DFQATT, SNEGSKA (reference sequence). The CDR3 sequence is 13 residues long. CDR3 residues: CSARQGDLYGYTF. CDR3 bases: TGCAGTGCTAGACAAGGGGACCTCTATGGCTACACCTTC.

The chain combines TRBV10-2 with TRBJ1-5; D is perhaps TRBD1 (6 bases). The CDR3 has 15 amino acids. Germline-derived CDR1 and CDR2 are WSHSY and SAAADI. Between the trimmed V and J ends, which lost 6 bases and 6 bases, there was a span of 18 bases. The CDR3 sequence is CASSDPGGRSQPQHF. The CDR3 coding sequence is TGCGCCAGCAGCGATCCGGGGGGCAGGAGTCAGCCCCAGCATTTT.

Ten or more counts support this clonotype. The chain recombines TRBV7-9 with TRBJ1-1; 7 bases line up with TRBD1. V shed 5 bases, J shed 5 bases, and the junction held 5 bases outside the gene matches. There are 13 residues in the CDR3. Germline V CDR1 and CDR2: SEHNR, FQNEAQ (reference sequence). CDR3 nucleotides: TGTGCCAGCAGCGCGCAGGGGGAAACTGAAGCTTTCTTT. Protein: CASSAQGETEAFF.

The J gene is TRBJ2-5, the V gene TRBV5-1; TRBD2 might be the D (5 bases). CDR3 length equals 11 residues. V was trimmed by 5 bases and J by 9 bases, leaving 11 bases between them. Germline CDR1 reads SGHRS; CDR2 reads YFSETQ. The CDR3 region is CASREEEAQYF. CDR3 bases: TGCGCCAGCAGGGAGGAGGAGGCCCAGTACTTC.

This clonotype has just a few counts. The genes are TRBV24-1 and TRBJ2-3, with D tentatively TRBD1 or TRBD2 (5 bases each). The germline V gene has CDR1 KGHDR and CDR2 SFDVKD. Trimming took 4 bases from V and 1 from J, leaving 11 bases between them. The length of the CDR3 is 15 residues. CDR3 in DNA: TGTGCCACCAGTGACACCGGGGCCCGCACAGATACGCAGTATTTT. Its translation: CATSDTGARTDTQYF.

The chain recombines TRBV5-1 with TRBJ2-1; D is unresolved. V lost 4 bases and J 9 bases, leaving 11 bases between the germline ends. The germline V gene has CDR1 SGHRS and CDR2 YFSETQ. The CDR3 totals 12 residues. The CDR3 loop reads CASSNGEAEQFF. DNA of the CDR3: TGCGCCAGCAGCAACGGCGAGGCTGAGCAGTTCTTC.